The 10 T cell receptor beta chains reported below all come from one sample, sequenced in a study of blood T cells in healthy people across ages. A second PCR, run for roughly 7 to 11 cycles, used a sample-barcoded 5' primer plus a J-beta primer mix. From the 5' RACE reads, TCRdb called clonotypes with MiXCR, one entry per CDR3 protein. The table includes around 1.5 million distinct CDR3 sequences, approximately 32% detected once. The sequencing input was blood. All receptors derive from a woman in her 30s in good health.

This chain links TRBV3-1 with TRBJ1-1; TRBD1 might be the D (5 bases). V shed 0 bases and J shed 1 base, with 15 bases lying between them. The CDR3 is 17 residues long. The germline V gene has CDR1 LGHDT and CDR2 YNNKEL (reference sequence). CDR3 amino acids: CASSQDSRGVTNTEAFF. CDR3 nucleotide sequence: TGTGCCAGCAGCCAAGATAGTCGGGGGGTAACGAACACTGAAGCTTTCTTT. Full variable domain (rest looked up from reference TRBV3-1 and TRBJ1-1): DTAVSQTPKYLVTQMGNDKSIKCEQNLGHDTMYWYKQDSKKFLKIMFSYNNKELIINETVPNRFSPKSPDKAHLNLHINSLELGDSAVYFCASSQDSRGVTNTEAFFGQGTRLTVV.

This sequence joins TRBV12-3 or TRBV12-4 and TRBJ1-2, with 7 bases aligning to TRBD1. CDR3 length: 16 amino acids. Trimming removed 6 bases from V and 7 bases from J; junction bases left unmatched: 17. The CDR3 region has the DNA TGTGCCAGCAGCGCTGACAGGGCCCAGGTTTTTGGTGGCTACACCTTC. Its protein product is CASSADRAQVFGGYTF.

The chain recombines TRBV5-6 with TRBJ1-2, with D hard to call. Germline loops: CDR1 SGHDT, CDR2 YYEEEE. The CDR3 loop spans 15 amino acids. Trimming cost V 0 bases and J 11 bases, with 20 bases left between them. CDR3 sequence reads: CASSLETDKTEWYTF. DNA of the CDR3: TGTGCCAGCAGCTTGGAGACGGATAAAACGGAGTGGTACACCTTC.

This clonotype has more than one count but fewer than ten. J is TRBJ2-4 and V is TRBV5-1, with D tentatively TRBD2 (6 bases). Germline-derived CDR1 and CDR2 are SGHRS and YFSETQ. Trimming shortened V by 4 bases and J by 1 base, and 6 bases separated the two germline ends. CDR3 length: 13 amino acids. The CDR3 region is CASSREAKNIQYF. The CDR3 DNA follows: TGCGCCAGCAGCCGGGAGGCCAAAAACATTCAGTACTTC.

Points on this clonotype: Mismatch with germline at one junction end may stem from a read error. The chain carries TRBV20-1 and TRBJ2-5; D may be TRBD1 or TRBD2 (5 bases each). Germline CDR1 is DFQATT and CDR2 is SNEGSKA (reference sequence). This CDR3 comprises 14 residues. The CDR3 nucleotides are TGCAGTGCTCCCCGGGACCTACAACAAGAGACCCGGTACTTC. Translated, it gives CSAPRDLQQETRYF.

This clonotype occurred a few times. The gene calls are TRBV12-3 or TRBV12-4 and TRBJ1-2, with no clear D. The CDR3 has 15 amino acids. The V gene lost 3 bases and the J gene lost 0 bases, with 11 bases spanning the gap. The CDR3 sequence: CASSFRRVANYGYTF. CDR3 DNA: TGTGCCAGCAGTTTTAGGAGAGTCGCTAACTATGGCTACACCTTC.

CDR3 nucleotide sequence: TGCGGTCCCGGGGACGGCGCCCTCCCAGATACGCAGTATTTT. It encodes CGPGDGALPDTQYF. The rearrangement joins TRBV20-1 to TRBJ2-3; D is perhaps TRBD1 or TRBD2 (5 bases each). CDR3 length equals 14 residues. CDR1 is DFQATT and CDR2 is SNEGSKA in the germline V gene (reference sequence).

This clonotype was recorded many times. J is TRBJ2-7 and V is TRBV10-3; 9 bases line up with TRBD1. The CDR3 is made up of 15 amino acids. Looked up from germline, CDR1 is ENHRY and CDR2 is SYGVKD. The trim removed 5 bases at V and 0 bases at J, leaving 5 bases unmatched. CDR3 coding DNA: TGTGCCATCAGTCCGGACAGGGGAGGCTCCTACGAGCAGTACTTC. Translated, it gives CAISPDRGGSYEQYF.

The chain employs TRBV12-5 and TRBJ2-3; the D gene is possibly TRBD2 (5 bases). Germline V gives CDR1 LGHNT, CDR2 FRNRAP. V lost 1 base and J lost 0, with 14 bases in between. The CDR3 sequence is 17 residues long. For the CDR3, the DNA is TGTGCTAGTGGTTTGGGGTTCGGGGTCCCTAGCACAGATACGCAGTATTTT. It translates to CASGLGFGVPSTDTQYF.

For this clonotype: Being one base from a much bigger clone, this may be a read error. The chain employs TRBV7-6 and TRBJ1-2, with D tentatively TRBD1 (6 bases). Germline assignment: CDR1 SGHVS and CDR2 FNYEAQ. This CDR3 region has 16 residues. The CDR3 DNA reads TGTGCCAGCAGCCCCCAAGCCGGACAGCTACCTTATGGCTACAGCTTC. It is translated as CASSPQAGQLPYGYSF.